This T cell receptor beta chain came from a study of blood T cell repertoires in COVID-19. The CDR3 totals 15 residues. V was shortened by 0 bases and J by 0 bases, with 8 bases between the two germline ends. CDR1 is SGDLS and CDR2 is YYNGEE in the germline V gene. Assay used: immunoSEQ multiplex PCR; TCRdb lists only in-frame clones, some missing. Of about 220,000 clones in the sample, roughly 84% were seen once. The chain employs TRBV9 and TRBJ2-3, with D tentatively TRBD2 (6 bases). The sample comprised PBMCs or T cells enriched from blood (not recorded which). The receptor was isolated from a woman aged 40 to 50 who had recovered from COVID-19. In DNA, the CDR3 is TGTGCCAGCAGCGTAGACGGGAGTAGCACAGATACGCAGTATTTT. Its translation: CASSVDGSSTDTQYF.